The text below deals with one T cell receptor (beta chain). The sample originates from a study of blood T cell repertoires in COVID-19. About the study: Acute and convalescent COVID-19 specimens originated in the United States, Italy and Spain.

The CDR3 spans 16 residues. Looked up from germline, CDR1 is SNHLY and CDR2 is FYNNEI. V trimming: 6 bases; J trimming: 1 base; junction bases outside the gene matches: 9. Original data processing: Estimated nucleated cell counts came from reference gene primer amplification. The assay was immunoSEQ multiplex PCR, and TCRdb's table has in-frame clones only and misses some. V and J calls and clone size are those listed in that table; D and trimming were worked out from the DNA. Among about 50,000 clones listed, approximately 91% were seen once. The sample was peripheral blood. The genes are TRBV2 and TRBJ2-5, with TRBD2 identical over 9 bases. The receptor was isolated from a human donor in a cohort sampled during active COVID-19. CDR3 sequence: CASSPPTAGGQETQYF. CDR3 coding DNA: TGTGCCAGCAGCCCCCCTACAGCGGGGGGCCAAGAGACCCAGTACTTC.